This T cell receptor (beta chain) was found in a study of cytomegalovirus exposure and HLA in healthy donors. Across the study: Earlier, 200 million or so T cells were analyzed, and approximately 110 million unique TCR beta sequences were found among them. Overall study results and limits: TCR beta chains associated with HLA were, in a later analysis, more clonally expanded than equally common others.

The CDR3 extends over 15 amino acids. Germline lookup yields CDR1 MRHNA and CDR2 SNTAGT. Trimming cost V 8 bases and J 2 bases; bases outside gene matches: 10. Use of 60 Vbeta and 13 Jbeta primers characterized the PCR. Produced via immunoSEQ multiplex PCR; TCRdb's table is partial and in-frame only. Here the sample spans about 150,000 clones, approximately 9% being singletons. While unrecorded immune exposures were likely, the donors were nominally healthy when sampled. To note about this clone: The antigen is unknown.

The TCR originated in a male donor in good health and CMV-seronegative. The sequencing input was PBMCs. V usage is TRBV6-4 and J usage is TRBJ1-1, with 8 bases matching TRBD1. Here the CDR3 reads CASSIPGQVNTEAFF. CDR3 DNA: TGTGCCAGCTCAATTCCGGGACAGGTTAACACTGAAGCTTTCTTT.